This TCR beta chain originates from a study of blood T cell repertoires in COVID-19. CDR1 LNHDA and CDR2 SQIVND come from the germline V gene (reference sequence). With 9 bases removed from V and 1 base from J, the gap between germline ends came to 15 bases. The length of the CDR3 is 14 residues. The data were produced by immunoSEQ multiplex PCR, yet TCRdb's version contains in-frame clones alone and is incomplete. The data contain fewer than 250,000 clones, about four fifths of them singletons. The sequence was obtained from a woman aged 35 to 49 with active or convalescent COVID-19. J is TRBJ2-5 and V is TRBV19; D is ambiguous. The sample was peripheral blood. CDR3 sequence (DNA): TGTGCCAGCCGGCGGAGCGCCCTCCAAGAGACCCAGTACTTC. It yields the protein CASRRSALQETQYF. Full variable domain (remainder filled in from reference TRBV19 and TRBJ2-5): DGGITQSPKYLFRKEGQNVTLSCEQNLNHDAMYWYRQDPGQGLRLIYYSQIVNDFQKGDIAEGYSVSREKKESFPLTVTSAQKNPTAFYLCASRRSALQETQYFGPGTRLLVL.